The rows below give T cell receptor beta chains drawn from one sample of a study of T-cell reconstitution after alpha-beta-depleted transplantation in children. TCRdb re-derived calls from the PCR reads in MiXCR, one entry per CDR3 protein. The table records 750,000 to 950,000 distinct CDR3 sequences, less than 20% of them present only once. The sequencing used PBMCs, mostly from graft donor cells, collected 360 days after TCRalphabeta/CD19-depleted stem cell transplant. These receptors were obtained from a male patient aged 10-17 years who had a stem cell transplant for acute lymphoblastic leukemia, so the T cells may come from the graft donor. Each CDR3 is given with its conserved first and last residue. Each record gives: V gene, D gene, clone size, J gene, CDR3 DNA, CDR3 protein. D genes are given only for firm matches. Clone sizes are given selectively: once, few, many, or a class where the clone is expanded.

TRBV19,TRBD2,-,TRBJ2-5,TGTGCCAGTAGACTAGCGGGAGCGGGTCCCCAAGAGACCCAGTACTTC,CASRLAGAGPQETQYF
TRBV19,-,-,TRBJ2-3,TGTGCCAGTAGTATTCGGGCAGGGCTAGCTGCCAATACGCAGTATTTT,CASSIRAGLAANTQYF
TRBV12-3/TRBV12-4,TRBD1,few,TRBJ2-3,TGTGCCAGCAGTTTACCACAGGGGACCACAGATACGCAGTATTTT,CASSLPQGTTDTQYF
TRBV20-1,TRBD2,-,TRBJ2-4,TGCAGTGCAGGACTAGAGACCAAAAACATTCAGTACTTC,CSAGLETKNIQYF
TRBV7-6,-,few,TRBJ2-2,TGTGCCAGCAGTTTATCCGGGACACACGAGGAGCTGTTTTTT,CASSLSGTHEELFF
TRBV29-1,TRBD2,few,TRBJ2-7,TGCAGCGTTCGAAGGACTAGCGTAACCTACGAGCAGTACTTC,CSVRRTSVTYEQYF
TRBV15,-,many,TRBJ1-3,TGTGCCACCAGCAGTGCGATAAATGGAAACACCATATATTTT,CATSSAINGNTIYF
TRBV10-3,-,-,TRBJ2-5,TGTGCCATCAGCGAAGGTGGTACCCCCAGGGAGACCCAGTACTTC,CAISEGGTPRETQYF
TRBV19,TRBD2,few,TRBJ2-1,TGTGCCAGTAGACTAGCGCTCTCCTACAATGAGCAGTTCTTC,CASRLALSYNEQFF
TRBV27,-,-,TRBJ2-7,TGTGCCAGCAGTTCCCTATCCTTCAAGCAGTACTTC,CASSSLSFKQYF
TRBV27,-,-,TRBJ2-3,TGTGCCAGCAGTTCCATATACCTCCTCGACTCTAACGGTGCAGATACGCAGTATTTT,CASSSIYLLDSNGADTQYF
TRBV25-1,-,few,TRBJ2-1,TGTGCCAGCACCGAGTCGGGTTTCGATGAGCAGTTCTTC,CASTESGFDEQFF
TRBV29-1,TRBD2,-,TRBJ2-5,TGCAGCGTTGATGGGACTAGCGGGAGGTACCAATGGGAGACCCAGTACTTC,CSVDGTSGRYQWETQYF
TRBV12-3/TRBV12-4,TRBD1,many,TRBJ2-5,TGTGCCAGCGGACAGGGACGGAAGGAAGAGACCCAGTACTTC,CASGQGRKEETQYF
TRBV7-9,-,few,TRBJ2-3,TGTGCCAGCAGCTTGAGCCCGGGACTCGATACGCAGTATTTT,CASSLSPGLDTQYF
TRBV7-2,TRBD2,-,TRBJ2-1,TGTGCCAGCACCCCGGGACTAGTTGTTTACAATGAGCAGTTCTTC,CASTPGLVVYNEQFF
TRBV27,-,few,TRBJ1-5,TGTGCCAGCAGTGGGGGGGTCAGCCTATGGCCCCAGCATTTT,CASSGGVSLWPQHF